These 20 T cell receptor beta chains came from one sample sequenced in a study of shared clonotypes between healthy human individuals. Assay used: immunoSEQ multiplex PCR; TCRdb lists only in-frame clones, some missing. This repertoire shows around 500,000 clones, around four fifths found once; its top ten account for 12%. Source material: PBMCs. The receptors were gathered from a woman between 40 and 55 years old in good health. Some clones in this sample may be carry-over from other donors' samples.

This clone was recorded at least ten times. The chain joins TRBV28 to TRBJ2-7; D remains ambiguous. Germline CDR1 MDHEN, CDR2 SYDVKM. CDR3 length: 14 residues. Trimming cost V 2 bases and J 2 bases, with 10 bases left between them. The CDR3 bases are TGTGCCAGCAGTTTACTAACGGGCGCCTACGAGCAGTACTTC. Its protein is CASSLLTGAYEQYF.

The chain is built from TRBV6-1 and TRBJ2-6; no definite D call. Germline assignment: CDR1 MNHNS and CDR2 SASEGT. Trimming stripped 4 bases from V and 5 bases from J, with 21 bases between. This CDR3 is 18 amino acids long. The CDR3 sequence: CASSVFRECKSRANVLTF. Here the CDR3 DNA reads TGTGCCAGCAGTGTCTTTAGGGAATGTAAAAGTCGGGCCAACGTCCTGACTTTC.

The V call is TRBV7-2, the J call TRBJ2-3, with 8 nucleotides matching TRBD2. The CDR3 length is 15 residues. The germline V gene encodes CDR1 SGHTA and CDR2 FQGNSA. The V and J ends lost 5 bases and 1 base, in that order; junction bases with no gene match: 5. CDR3 sequence (DNA): TGTGCCAGCAGCCCCCTAGCGGGCCGCACAGATACGCAGTATTTT. Translating it yields CASSPLAGRTDTQYF.

The sample holds many counts of this clone. The chain couples TRBV4-2 to TRBJ1-4, with 9 bases that match TRBD1. This CDR3 has 15 residues. V lost 1 base and J lost 7; bases outside the gene matches: 4. The V gene's germline CDR1 is LGHNA and CDR2 YNFKEQ. The CDR3 DNA sequence: TGTGCCAGCAGCCAAGGCGACAGGGGGACTGAAAAACTGTTTTTT. Translated: CASSQGDRGTEKLFF.

CDR3 residues: CASSPGPRVETQYF. The CDR3 bases are TGTGCCAGCAGTCCCGGGCCAAGGGTTGAGACCCAGTACTTC. This chain uses TRBV7-3 with TRBJ2-5; D gene unclear. The V and J ends lost 6 bases and 5 bases respectively, with 16 bases between them. There are 14 residues in the CDR3. Per the germline V gene, CDR1 is SGHTA and CDR2 is FQGTGA.

The chain is built from TRBV2 and TRBJ2-1, with 10 bases aligning to TRBD2. Germline lookup yields CDR1 SNHLY and CDR2 FYNNEI. The CDR3 is 15 amino acids. Trimming cost V 5 bases and J 4 bases; bases outside gene matches: 5. This chain's CDR3 is CASSRTSGYYNEQFF. The CDR3 DNA reads TGTGCCAGCAGTCGGACTAGCGGCTATTACAATGAGCAGTTCTTC.

In its sample, this clone was seen a few times. The chain uses TRBV19 and TRBJ2-3; 9 bases align to TRBD1. The CDR3 consists of 14 residues. Germline values: CDR1 LNHDA, CDR2 SQIVND (reference sequence). V gave up 7 bases and J gave up 4 bases; unmatched junction bases: 6. The CDR3, as DNA: TGTGCCAGTACCCGACAGGGGGGGGCAGATACGCAGTATTTT. Residues: CASTRQGGADTQYF.

This clone has more than one count but fewer than ten. The chain has TRBV18 and TRBJ2-3; no clear D. Germline V gene data show CDR1 as KGHSH and CDR2 as LQKENI. The CDR3 is 17 amino acids. Trimming shortened V by 3 bases and J by 0 bases, and 16 bases separated the two germline ends. The CDR3, as DNA: TGTGCCAGCTCACCCCGACGAGGTGAAGGGAGCACAGATACGCAGTATTTT. This gives the protein CASSPRRGEGSTDTQYF.

This rearrangement joins TRBV27 to TRBJ1-4; D not resolved. Germline V gene sequence: CDR1 MNHEY, CDR2 SMNVEV (reference sequence). The CDR3 consists of 14 residues. With 3 bases removed from V and 8 bases from J, the gap between germline ends came to 13 bases. CDR3 in DNA: TGTGCCAGCAGTTTTAACGGGAACCGGGAAAAACTGTTTTTT. This sequence encodes CASSFNGNREKLFF.

This chain uses TRBV7-3 with TRBJ2-1; D call uncertain. Germline assignment: CDR1 SGHTA and CDR2 FQGTGA. V shed 1 base and J shed 4 bases, with 11 bases lying between them. This CDR3 is 15 amino acids long. The CDR3 loop is CASSLSGTTYNEQFF. The CDR3 bases are TGTGCCAGCAGCTTAAGTGGCACTACTTACAATGAGCAGTTCTTC.

The rearrangement uses TRBV5-1 and TRBJ2-2, with TRBD2 identical over 8 bases. Germline V gene data show CDR1 as SGHRS and CDR2 as YFSETQ. The CDR3 is 16 residues long. Unmatched junction bases numbered 8, after V lost 1 base and J lost 6 bases. The CDR3 DNA reads TGCGCCAGCAGCTTGCGAGGACTAGCAGGATCCGGGGAGCTGTTTTTT. The encoded protein is CASSLRGLAGSGELFF.

The rearrangement uses TRBV27 and TRBJ1-4; D possibly corresponds to TRBD1 (6 bases). Germline V gene lookup returns CDR1 MNHEY and CDR2 SMNVEV (reference sequence). V was cut by 1 base and J by 1 base, with 7 bases left in between. CDR3 length: 15 residues. This CDR3 is CASSLWGQTNEKLFF. Written as DNA, the CDR3 is TGTGCCAGCAGTTTATGGGGACAAACTAATGAAAAACTGTTTTTT.

Concerning this clone: This likely came from a read error, as a far larger clone is one base away. This chain links TRBV30 with TRBJ2-1, with 11 nucleotides matching TRBD2. From germline, CDR1 is GTSNPN and CDR2 SVGIG (reference sequence). The CDR3 is 17 amino acids. V lost 0 bases to trimming and J lost 9 bases; unmatched junction nucleotides: 13. The CDR3 nucleotides are TGTGCCTGGAGTGTTTCCCCGGGGGGACTAGCGGACAGTGAGCAGTTCTTC. It specifies CAWSVSPGGLADSEQFF.

This sequence joins TRBV10-3 and TRBJ1-2, with D perhaps matching TRBD1 (5 bases). Deletions cut 8 bases from V and 8 bases from J, with 12 bases between. CDR1 and CDR2 (germline): ENHRY, SYGVKD. This CDR3 is built from 11 residues. CDR3 in DNA: TGTGCCATCCGCGGCGGGGACGGCTACACCTTC. Translated: CAIRGGDGYTF.

With regard to this clone: The same CDR3 is also encoded by other DNA sequences in this sample. The chain carries TRBV9 and TRBJ2-5, with 10 bases aligning to TRBD2. Germline lookup yields CDR1 SGDLS and CDR2 YYNGEE. V trimming: 0 bases; J trimming: 4 bases; junction bases outside the gene matches: 3. This CDR3 region has 15 residues. Here the CDR3 reads CASSVGTSGRETQYF. The CDR3 nucleotides read TGTGCCAGCAGCGTAGGGACTAGCGGTAGAGAGACCCAGTACTTC.

The rearrangement joins TRBV10-2 to TRBJ2-7, with 9 bases identical to TRBD1. Germline CDR1 is WSHSY and CDR2 is SAAADI. The junction had 5 bases not matched to a gene; V was cut back by 4 bases and J by 4 bases. CDR3 length: 14 residues. The chain's CDR3 is CASSAGQGNYEQYF. The CDR3 nucleotides are TGCGCCAGCAGTGCAGGACAGGGGAATTACGAGCAGTACTTC.

J is TRBJ2-5 and V is TRBV5-1; the D gene could be TRBD1 or TRBD2 (5 bases each). Germline CDR1 is SGHRS and CDR2 is YFSETQ. The CDR3 totals 15 residues. Trimming took 7 bases from V and 3 from J, leaving 19 bases between them. The CDR3 here is CASALLGVLEETQYF. CDR3 nucleotide sequence: TGCGCCAGCGCCTTACTGGGGGTCCTGGAAGAGACCCAGTACTTC.

The chain carries TRBV5-8 and TRBJ1-4; 9 positions agree with TRBD1. The V gene end was trimmed by 4 bases and the J gene end by 7 bases; junction bases not matched to a gene: 8. CDR3 size: 15 residues. Germline-derived CDR1 and CDR2 are SGHTS and YDEGEE. CDR3 bases: TGTGCCAGCAGCACGGACAGGGGAATTCGTGAAAAACTGTTTTTT. Translating it yields CASSTDRGIREKLFF.

V usage is TRBV7-2 and J usage is TRBJ2-1, with D possibly being TRBD2 (6 bases). The CDR3 is 15 residues long. Per the germline V gene, CDR1 is SGHTA and CDR2 is FQGNSA. V gave up 1 base and J gave up 5 bases, with 12 bases separating them. In DNA, the CDR3 is TGTGCCAGCAGCTTAGACGGGAGATCGGACAATGAGCAGTTCTTC. Translation: CASSLDGRSDNEQFF.

V usage is TRBV5-1 and J usage is TRBJ2-1, with a weak D call TRBD2 (5 bases). V dropped 4 bases and J dropped 4 bases, with 21 bases sitting between them. The CDR3 loop spans 17 amino acids. Germline values: CDR1 SGHRS, CDR2 YFSETQ. The CDR3 DNA is TGCGCCAGCAGCCCAATCCCGGGGTCTAGCACTTACAATGAGCAGTTCTTC. Its protein is CASSPIPGSSTYNEQFF. Filled out from reference TRBV5-1 and TRBJ2-1, the complete variable domain reads KAGVTQTPRYLIKTRGQQVTLSCSPISGHRSVSWYQQTPGQGLQFLFEYFSETQRNKGNFPGRFSGRQFSNSRSEMNVSTLELGDSALYLCASSPIPGSSTYNEQFFGPGTRLTVL.